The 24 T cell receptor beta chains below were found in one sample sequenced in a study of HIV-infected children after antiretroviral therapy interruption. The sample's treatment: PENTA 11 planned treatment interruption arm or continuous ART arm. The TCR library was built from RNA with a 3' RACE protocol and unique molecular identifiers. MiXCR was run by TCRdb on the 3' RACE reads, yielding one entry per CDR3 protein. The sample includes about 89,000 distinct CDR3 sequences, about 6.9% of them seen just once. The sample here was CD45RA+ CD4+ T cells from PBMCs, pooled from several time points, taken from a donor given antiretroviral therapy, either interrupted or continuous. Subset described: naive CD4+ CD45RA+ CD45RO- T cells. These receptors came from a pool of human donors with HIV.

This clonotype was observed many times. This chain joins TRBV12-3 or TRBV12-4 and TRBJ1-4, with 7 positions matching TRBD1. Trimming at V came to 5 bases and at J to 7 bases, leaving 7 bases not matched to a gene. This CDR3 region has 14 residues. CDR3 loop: CASSLRQGGEKLFF. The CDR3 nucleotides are TGTGCCAGCAGTCTCCGACAGGGAGGTGAAAAACTGTTTTTT.

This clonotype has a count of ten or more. This CDR3 is CASSTLLRISGANVLTF. The CDR3 DNA follows: TGTGCCAGCAGCACCTTACTACGTATATCTGGGGCCAACGTCCTGACTTTC. The chain joins TRBV6-2 or TRBV6-3 to TRBJ2-6; D uncertain. V lost 6 bases, J lost 1 base, and 16 bases lay in between. In germline, CDR1 is MNHEY, CDR2 SVGEGT. CDR3 length: 17 residues.

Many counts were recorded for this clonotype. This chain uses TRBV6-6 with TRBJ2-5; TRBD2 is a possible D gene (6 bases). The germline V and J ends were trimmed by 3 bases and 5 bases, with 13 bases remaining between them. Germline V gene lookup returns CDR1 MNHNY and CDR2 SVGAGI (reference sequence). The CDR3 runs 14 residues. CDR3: CASSYTGVGETQYF. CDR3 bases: TGTGCCAGCAGTTATACGGGAGTAGGTGAGACCCAGTACTTC.

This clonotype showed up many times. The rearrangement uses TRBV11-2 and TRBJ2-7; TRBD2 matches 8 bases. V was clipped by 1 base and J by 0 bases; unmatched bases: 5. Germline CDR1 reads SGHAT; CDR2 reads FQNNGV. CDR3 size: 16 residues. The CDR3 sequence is CASSLVATSVSYEQYF. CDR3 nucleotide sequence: TGTGCCAGCAGCTTAGTAGCGACTAGCGTCTCCTACGAGCAGTACTTC. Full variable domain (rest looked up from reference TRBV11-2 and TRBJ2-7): EAGVAQSPRYKIIEKRQSVAFWCNPISGHATLYWYQQILGQGPKLLIQFQNNGVVDDSQLPKDRFSAERLKGVDSTLKIQPAKLEDSAVYLCASSLVATSVSYEQYFGPGTRLTVT.

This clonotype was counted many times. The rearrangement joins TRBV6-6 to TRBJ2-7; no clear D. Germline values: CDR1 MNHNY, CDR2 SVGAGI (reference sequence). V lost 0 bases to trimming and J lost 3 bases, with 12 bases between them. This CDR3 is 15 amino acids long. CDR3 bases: TGTGCCAGCAGTTACTCGCGGAGTTTGGACTACGAGCAGTACTTC. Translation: CASSYSRSLDYEQYF.

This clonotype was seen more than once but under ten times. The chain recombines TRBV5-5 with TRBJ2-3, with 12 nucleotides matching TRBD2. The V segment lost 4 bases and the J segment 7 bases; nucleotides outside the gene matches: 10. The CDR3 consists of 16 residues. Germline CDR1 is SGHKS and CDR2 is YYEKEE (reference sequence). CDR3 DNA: TGTGCCAGCAGCCCAGACGGACTAGCGGGGCTGAATACGCAGTATTTT. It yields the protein CASSPDGLAGLNTQYF.

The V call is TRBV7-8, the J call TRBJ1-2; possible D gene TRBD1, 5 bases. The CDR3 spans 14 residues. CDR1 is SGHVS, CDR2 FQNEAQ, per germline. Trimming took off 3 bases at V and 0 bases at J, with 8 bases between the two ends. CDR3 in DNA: TGTGCCAGCAGCTTGGGGGTGACTAACTATGGCTACACCTTC. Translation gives CASSLGVTNYGYTF. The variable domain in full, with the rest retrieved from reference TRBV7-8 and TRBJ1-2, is GAGVSQSPRYKVAKRGQDVALRCDPISGHVSLFWYQQALGQGPEFLTYFQNEAQLDKSGLPSDRFFAERPEGSVSTLKIQRTQQEDSAVYLCASSLGVTNYGYTFGSGTRLTVV.

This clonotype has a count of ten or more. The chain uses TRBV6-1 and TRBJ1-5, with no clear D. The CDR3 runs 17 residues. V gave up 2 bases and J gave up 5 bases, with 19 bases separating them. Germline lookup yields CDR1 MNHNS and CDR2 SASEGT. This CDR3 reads CASSEWGGRLDDQPQHF. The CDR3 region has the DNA TGTGCCAGCAGTGAATGGGGTGGCAGGTTGGATGATCAGCCCCAGCATTTT.

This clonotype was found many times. CDR3 nucleotides: TGCAGCGTCAAAGGGGGGTATGGCTACACCTTC. Its translation: CSVKGGYGYTF. J is TRBJ1-2 and V is TRBV29-1; D possibly corresponds to TRBD1 (6 bases). Trimming stripped 6 bases from V and 5 bases from J, with 10 bases between. This CDR3 spans 11 amino acids. Germline lookup yields CDR1 SQVTM and CDR2 ANQGSEA.

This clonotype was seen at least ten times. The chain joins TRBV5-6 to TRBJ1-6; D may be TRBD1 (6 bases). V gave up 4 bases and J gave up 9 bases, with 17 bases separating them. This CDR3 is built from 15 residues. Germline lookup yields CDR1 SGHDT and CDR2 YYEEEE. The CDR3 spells CASSPDSLKASPLHF. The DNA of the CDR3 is TGTGCCAGCAGCCCGGACAGCCTCAAGGCTTCACCCCTCCACTTT.

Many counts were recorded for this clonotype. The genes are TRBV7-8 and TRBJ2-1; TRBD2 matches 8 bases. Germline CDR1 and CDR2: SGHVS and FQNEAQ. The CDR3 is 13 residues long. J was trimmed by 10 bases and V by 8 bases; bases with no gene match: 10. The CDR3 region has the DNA TGTGCCAGCGTAAGGACTAGCCCCTCGGAGCAGTTCTTC. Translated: CASVRTSPSEQFF.

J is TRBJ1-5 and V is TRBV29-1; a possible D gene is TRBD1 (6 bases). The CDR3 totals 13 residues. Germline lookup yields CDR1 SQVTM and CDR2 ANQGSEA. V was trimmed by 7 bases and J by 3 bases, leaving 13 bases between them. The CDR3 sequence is CSARRDTNQPQHF. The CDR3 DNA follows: TGCAGCGCTCGCCGGGACACCAATCAGCCCCAGCATTTT.

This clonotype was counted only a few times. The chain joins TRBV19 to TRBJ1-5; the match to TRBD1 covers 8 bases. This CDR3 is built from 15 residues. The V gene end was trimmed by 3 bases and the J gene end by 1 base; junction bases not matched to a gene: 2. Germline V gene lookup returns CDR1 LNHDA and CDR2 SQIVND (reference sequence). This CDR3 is CASSIDRGSNQPQHF. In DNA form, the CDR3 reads TGTGCCAGTAGTATCGACAGGGGAAGCAATCAGCCCCAGCATTTT.

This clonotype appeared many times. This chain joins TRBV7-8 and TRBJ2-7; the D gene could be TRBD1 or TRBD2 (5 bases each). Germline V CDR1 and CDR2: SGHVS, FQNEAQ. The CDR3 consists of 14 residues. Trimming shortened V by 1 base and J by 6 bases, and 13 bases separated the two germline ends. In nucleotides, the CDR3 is TGTGCCAGCAGCTTAGAACCAGGGACGACCGAGCAGTACTTC. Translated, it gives CASSLEPGTTEQYF.

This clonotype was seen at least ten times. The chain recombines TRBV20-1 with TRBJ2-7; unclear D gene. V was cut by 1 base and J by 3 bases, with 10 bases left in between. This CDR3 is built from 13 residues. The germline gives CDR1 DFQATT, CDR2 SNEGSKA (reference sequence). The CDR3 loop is CSARAFPHYEQYF. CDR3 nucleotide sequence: TGCAGTGCTAGAGCCTTCCCTCACTACGAGCAGTACTTC.

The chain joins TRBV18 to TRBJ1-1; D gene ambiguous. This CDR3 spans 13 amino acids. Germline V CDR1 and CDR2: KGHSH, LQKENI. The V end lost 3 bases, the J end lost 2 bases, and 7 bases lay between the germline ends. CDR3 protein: CASSPRENTEAFF. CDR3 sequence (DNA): TGTGCCAGCTCACCGCGGGAAAACACTGAAGCTTTCTTT.

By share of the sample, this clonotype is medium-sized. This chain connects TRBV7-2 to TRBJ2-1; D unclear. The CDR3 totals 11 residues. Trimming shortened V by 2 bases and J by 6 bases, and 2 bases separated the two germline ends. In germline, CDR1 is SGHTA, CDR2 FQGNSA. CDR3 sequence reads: CASSLINEQFF. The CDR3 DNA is TGTGCCAGCAGCTTAATCAATGAGCAGTTCTTC.

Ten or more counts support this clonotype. CDR3 DNA sequence: TGTGCCAGTAGTATTAGAGTGGCATCTGGGGCCAACGTCCTGACTTTC. It codes for CASSIRVASGANVLTF. The chain employs TRBV19 and TRBJ2-6; D is unresolved. Germline V lookup: CDR1 LNHDA, CDR2 SQIVND (reference sequence). The CDR3 is made up of 16 amino acids. Deletions cut 3 bases from V and 1 base from J, with 10 bases between.

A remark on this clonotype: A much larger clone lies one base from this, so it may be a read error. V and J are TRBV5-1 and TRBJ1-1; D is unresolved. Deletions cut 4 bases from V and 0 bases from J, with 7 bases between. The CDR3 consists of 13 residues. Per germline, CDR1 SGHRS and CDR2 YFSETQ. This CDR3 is CASSMDVNTEAFF. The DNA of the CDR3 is TGCGCCAGCAGCATGGATGTGAACACTGAAGCTTTCTTT.

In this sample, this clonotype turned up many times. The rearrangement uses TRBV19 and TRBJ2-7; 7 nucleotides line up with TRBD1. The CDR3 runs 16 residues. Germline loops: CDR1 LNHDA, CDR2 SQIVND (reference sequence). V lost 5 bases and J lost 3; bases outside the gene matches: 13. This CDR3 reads CASSPFMRGRVYEQYF. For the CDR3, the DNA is TGTGCCAGTAGTCCCTTCATGAGGGGGCGAGTCTACGAGCAGTACTTC.

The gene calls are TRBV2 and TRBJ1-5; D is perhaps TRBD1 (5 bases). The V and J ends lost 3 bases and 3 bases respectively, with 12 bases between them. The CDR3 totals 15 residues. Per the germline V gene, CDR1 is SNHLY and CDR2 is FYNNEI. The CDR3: CASSEVRDSNQPQHF. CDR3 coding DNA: TGTGCCAGCAGTGAGGTCCGGGACTCCAATCAGCCCCAGCATTTT.

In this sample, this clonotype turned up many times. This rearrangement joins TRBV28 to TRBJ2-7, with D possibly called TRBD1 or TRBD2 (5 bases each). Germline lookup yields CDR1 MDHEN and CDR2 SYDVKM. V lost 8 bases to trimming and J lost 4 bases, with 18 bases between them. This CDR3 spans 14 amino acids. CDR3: CASQRLLGTYEQYF. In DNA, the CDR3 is TGTGCCAGCCAACGTCTTTTAGGGACGTACGAGCAGTACTTC.

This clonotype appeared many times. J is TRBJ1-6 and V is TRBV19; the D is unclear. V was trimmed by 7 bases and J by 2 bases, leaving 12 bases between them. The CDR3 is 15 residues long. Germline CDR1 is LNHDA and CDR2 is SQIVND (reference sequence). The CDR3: CASKSVDPYNSPLHF. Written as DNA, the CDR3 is TGTGCCAGTAAATCAGTGGATCCCTATAATTCACCCCTCCACTTT.

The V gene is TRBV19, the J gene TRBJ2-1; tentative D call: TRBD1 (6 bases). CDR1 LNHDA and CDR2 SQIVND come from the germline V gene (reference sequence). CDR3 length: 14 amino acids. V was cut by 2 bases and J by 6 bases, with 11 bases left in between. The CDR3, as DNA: TGTGCCAGTAGTATACCAGGGGTGGGCAATGAGCAGTTCTTC. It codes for CASSIPGVGNEQFF.